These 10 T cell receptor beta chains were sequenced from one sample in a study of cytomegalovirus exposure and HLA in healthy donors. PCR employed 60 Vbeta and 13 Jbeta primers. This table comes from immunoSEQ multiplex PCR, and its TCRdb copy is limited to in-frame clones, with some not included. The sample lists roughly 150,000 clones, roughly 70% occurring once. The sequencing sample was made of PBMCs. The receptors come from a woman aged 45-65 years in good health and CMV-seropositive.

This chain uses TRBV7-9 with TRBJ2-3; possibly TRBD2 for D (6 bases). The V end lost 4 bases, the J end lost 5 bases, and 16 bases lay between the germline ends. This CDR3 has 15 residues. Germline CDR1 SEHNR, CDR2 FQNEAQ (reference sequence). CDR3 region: CASSSYPGTLDTQYF. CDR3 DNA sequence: TGTGCCAGCAGCTCATATCCCGGGACTTTAGATACGCAGTATTTT.

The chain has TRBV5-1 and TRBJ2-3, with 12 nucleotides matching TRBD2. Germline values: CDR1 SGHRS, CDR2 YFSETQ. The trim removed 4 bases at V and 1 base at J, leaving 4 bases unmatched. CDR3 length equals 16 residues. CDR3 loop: CASSTRTSGGTDTQYF. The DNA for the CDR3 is TGCGCCAGCAGCACAAGGACTAGCGGGGGCACAGATACGCAGTATTTT.

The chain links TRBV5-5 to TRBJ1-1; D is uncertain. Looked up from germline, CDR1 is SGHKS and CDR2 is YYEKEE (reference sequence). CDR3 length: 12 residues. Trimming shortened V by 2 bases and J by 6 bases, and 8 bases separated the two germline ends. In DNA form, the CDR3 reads TGTGCCAGCAGCTTCAGTTTGTCTGAAGCTTTCTTT. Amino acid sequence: CASSFSLSEAFF.

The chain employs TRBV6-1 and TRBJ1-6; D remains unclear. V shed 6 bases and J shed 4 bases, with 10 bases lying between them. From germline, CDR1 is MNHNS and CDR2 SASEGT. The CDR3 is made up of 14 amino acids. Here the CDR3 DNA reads TGTGCCAGCAGCGGGGAACGTTATAATTCACCCCTCCACTTT. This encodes CASSGERYNSPLHF.

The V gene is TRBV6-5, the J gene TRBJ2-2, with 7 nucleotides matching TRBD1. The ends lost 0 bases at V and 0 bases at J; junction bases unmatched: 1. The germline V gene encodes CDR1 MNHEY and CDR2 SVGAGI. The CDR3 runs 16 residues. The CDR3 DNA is TGTGCCAGCAGTTACTCCGGGACAGCGAACACCGGGGAGCTGTTTTTT. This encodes CASSYSGTANTGELFF.

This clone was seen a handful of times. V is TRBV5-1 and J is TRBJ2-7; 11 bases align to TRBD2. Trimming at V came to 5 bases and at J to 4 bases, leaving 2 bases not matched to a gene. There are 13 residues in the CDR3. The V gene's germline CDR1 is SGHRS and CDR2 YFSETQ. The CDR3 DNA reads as TGCGCCAGCAGGACTAGCGGGGAGTACGAGCAGTACTTC. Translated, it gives CASRTSGEYEQYF. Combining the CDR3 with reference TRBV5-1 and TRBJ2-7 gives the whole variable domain KAGVTQTPRYLIKTRGQQVTLSCSPISGHRSVSWYQQTPGQGLQFLFEYFSETQRNKGNFPGRFSGRQFSNSRSEMNVSTLELGDSALYLCASRTSGEYEQYFGPGTRLTVT.

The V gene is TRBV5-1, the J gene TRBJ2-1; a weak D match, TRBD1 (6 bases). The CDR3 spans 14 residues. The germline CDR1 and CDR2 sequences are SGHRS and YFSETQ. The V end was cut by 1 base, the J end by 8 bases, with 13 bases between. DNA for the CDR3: TGCGCCAGCAGCTTGTCGACAGGCTGGGATGAGCAGTTCTTC. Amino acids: CASSLSTGWDEQFF.

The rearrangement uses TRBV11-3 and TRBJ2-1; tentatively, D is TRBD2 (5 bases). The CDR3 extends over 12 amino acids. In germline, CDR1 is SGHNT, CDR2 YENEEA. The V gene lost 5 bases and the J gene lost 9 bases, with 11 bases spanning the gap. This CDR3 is CASSPGEGEQFF. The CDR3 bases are TGTGCCAGCAGCCCCGGGGAAGGTGAGCAGTTCTTC. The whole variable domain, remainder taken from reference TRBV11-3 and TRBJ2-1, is EAGVVQSPRYKIIEKKQPVAFWCNPISGHNTLYWYLQNLGQGPELLIRYENEEAVDDSQLPKDRFSAERLKGVDSTLKIQPAELGDSAVYLCASSPGEGEQFFGPGTRLTVL.

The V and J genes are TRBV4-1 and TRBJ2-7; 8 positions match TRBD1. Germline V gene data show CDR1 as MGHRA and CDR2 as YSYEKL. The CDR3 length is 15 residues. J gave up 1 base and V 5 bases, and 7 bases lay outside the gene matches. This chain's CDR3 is CASSAPGTGSYEQYF. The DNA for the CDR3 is TGCGCCAGCAGCGCTCCCGGGACAGGTTCCTACGAGCAGTACTTC.

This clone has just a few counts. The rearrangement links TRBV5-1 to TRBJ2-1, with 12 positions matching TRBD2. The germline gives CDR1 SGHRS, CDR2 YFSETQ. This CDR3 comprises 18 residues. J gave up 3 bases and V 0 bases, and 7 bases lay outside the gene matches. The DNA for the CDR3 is TGCGCCAGCAGCTTGGCCGGACTAGCGGGATCAGACTACAATGAGCAGTTCTTC. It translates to CASSLAGLAGSDYNEQFF.